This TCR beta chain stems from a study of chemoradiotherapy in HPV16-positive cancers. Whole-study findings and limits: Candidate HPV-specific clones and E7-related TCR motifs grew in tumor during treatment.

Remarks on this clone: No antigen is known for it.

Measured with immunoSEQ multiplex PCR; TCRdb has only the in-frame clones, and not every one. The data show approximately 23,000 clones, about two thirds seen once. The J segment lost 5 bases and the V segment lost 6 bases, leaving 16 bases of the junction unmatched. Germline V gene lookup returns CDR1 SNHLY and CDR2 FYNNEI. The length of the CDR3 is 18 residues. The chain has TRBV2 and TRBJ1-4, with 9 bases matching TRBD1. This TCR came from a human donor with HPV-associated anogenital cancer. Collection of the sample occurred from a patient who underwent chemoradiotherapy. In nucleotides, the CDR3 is TGTGCCAGCAGACAACGGACAGGGGTCGGAAGGGGGAATGAAAAACTGTTTTTT. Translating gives CASRQRTGVGRGNEKLFF.